These 29 T cell receptor beta chains were sequenced from one sample in a study of cytomegalovirus exposure and HLA in healthy donors (dated by TCRdb to the late 2010s). The library was built by means of the immunoSEQ multiplex PCR assay. For the multiplex PCR, a mixture combining 60 forward primers for TCR Vbeta segments and 13 reverse primers for TCR Jbeta segments was used. As stored in TCRdb, this immuneACCESS dataset retains in-frame rearrangements with V and J assigned. A fraction of the clones does not appear; measured against another copy, unresolved V genes explain less than half of the discrepancy, and the remainder lacks a known reason. The sample contains a few hundred thousand clones, roughly four fifths of them found a single time. Together, the top ten hold around 8.6% of the sample. Sequencing was carried out using PBMCs. All receptors come from a woman aged 60-70 years in good health and CMV-seropositive.

The chain combines TRBV29-1 with TRBJ1-1; 9 nucleotides match TRBD1. Germline lookup yields CDR1 SQVTM and CDR2 ANQGSEA. This CDR3 spans 16 amino acids. Unmatched junction bases numbered 11, after V lost 6 bases and J lost 0 bases. The CDR3 reads CSVNRGLTGMNTEAFF. The CDR3 bases are TGCAGCGTCAACAGGGGGCTCACAGGGATGAACACTGAAGCTTTCTTT. The full variable domain, its missing parts supplied by reference TRBV29-1 and TRBJ1-1, is SAVISQKPSRDICQRGTSLTIQCQVDSQVTMMFWYRQQPGQSLTLIATANQGSEATYESGFVIDKFPISRPNLTFSTLTVSNMSPEDSSIYLCSVNRGLTGMNTEAFFGQGTRLTVV.

V is TRBV5-1 and J is TRBJ2-3; weak D call: TRBD2 (5 bases). The CDR3 totals 13 residues. Germline values: CDR1 SGHRS, CDR2 YFSETQ. V was shortened by 4 bases and J by 2 bases, with 8 bases between the two germline ends. The CDR3 bases are TGCGCCAGCAGCCAGGACTTCACAGATACGCAGTATTTT. This sequence encodes CASSQDFTDTQYF.

The rearrangement uses TRBV10-3 and TRBJ2-2; 8 bases line up with TRBD2. Germline-derived CDR1 and CDR2 are ENHRY and SYGVKD. V dropped 2 bases and J dropped 4; count of bases not matched to a gene: 0. This CDR3 has 14 residues. DNA for the CDR3: TGTGCCATCAGTGAGGGGACTAGCACCGGGGAGCTGTTTTTT. Its translation: CAISEGTSTGELFF.

The CDR3 region has the DNA TGTGCCAGCAGCGTAGCCCCTAACTCCTACAATGAGCAGTTCTTC. Amino acid sequence: CASSVAPNSYNEQFF. The V and J genes are TRBV9 and TRBJ2-1; D ambiguous. The CDR3 length is 15 residues. Germline-derived CDR1 and CDR2 are SGDLS and YYNGEE. V gave up 0 bases and J gave up 0 bases, with 7 bases separating them.

This chain links TRBV13 with TRBJ2-3; TRBD2 matches 9 bases. Germline trimming cut 3 bases from V and 1 base from J; bases unmatched to any gene: 8. CDR3 length: 17 residues. Germline V gene data show CDR1 as PRHDT and CDR2 as FYEKMQ (reference sequence). The CDR3 reads CASSFGTSPNRTDTQYF. CDR3 DNA sequence: TGTGCCAGCAGCTTTGGGACTAGCCCAAACCGCACAGATACGCAGTATTTT.

The chain couples TRBV5-1 to TRBJ2-7; the match to TRBD1 covers 9 bases. CDR1 is SGHRS, CDR2 YFSETQ, per germline. Trimming removed 1 base from V and 2 bases from J; junction bases left unmatched: 7. The CDR3 runs 16 residues. This chain's CDR3 is CASSLSPGQGPYEQYF. CDR3 DNA: TGCGCCAGCAGCTTGTCCCCTGGACAGGGGCCCTACGAGCAGTACTTC. Full variable domain (missing parts from reference TRBV5-1 and TRBJ2-7): KAGVTQTPRYLIKTRGQQVTLSCSPISGHRSVSWYQQTPGQGLQFLFEYFSETQRNKGNFPGRFSGRQFSNSRSEMNVSTLELGDSALYLCASSLSPGQGPYEQYFGPGTRLTVT.

The chain uses TRBV19 and TRBJ1-2; TRBD1 agrees at 7 bases. Trimming removed 5 bases from V and 7 bases from J; junction bases left unmatched: 10. The CDR3 loop spans 14 amino acids. Germline loops: CDR1 LNHDA, CDR2 SQIVND (reference sequence). The CDR3 region has the DNA TGTGCCAGTAGTTTTCGACAGGGTAAAGGTGGCTACACCTTC. This sequence encodes CASSFRQGKGGYTF.

This clone is a singleton in its sample. V is TRBV28 and J is TRBJ1-2, with TRBD1 as a possible D gene (6 bases). The CDR3 loop spans 15 amino acids. Germline V CDR1 and CDR2: MDHEN, SYDVKM. The germline V and J ends were trimmed by 2 bases and 2 bases, with 12 bases remaining between them. CDR3 DNA sequence: TGTGCCAGCAGTTTACAGACAGGTGGGAACTATGGCTACACCTTC. Translated: CASSLQTGGNYGYTF.

The chain combines TRBV11-2 with TRBJ1-2, with 8 bases identical to TRBD1. Trimming cost V 2 bases and J 3 bases; bases outside gene matches: 11. CDR1 and CDR2 (germline): SGHAT, FQNNGV. This CDR3 comprises 17 residues. The CDR3 region is CASSLSSLTGVDYGYTF. CDR3 DNA: TGTGCCAGCAGCTTATCTTCCCTGACAGGGGTAGACTATGGCTACACCTTC.

This sequence joins TRBV6-6 and TRBJ2-7, with D possibly matching TRBD1 (6 bases). CDR3 length: 14 residues. From germline, CDR1 is MNHNY and CDR2 SVGAGI (reference sequence). Trimming took 6 bases from V and 1 from J, leaving 13 bases between them. For the CDR3, the DNA is TGTGCCAGCAGAACGACAGGAAAGTCCTACGAGCAGTACTTC. Translation gives CASRTTGKSYEQYF.

The chain couples TRBV5-1 to TRBJ2-7, with D possibly TRBD1 on 6 matching bases. This CDR3 comprises 13 residues. V was cut by 4 bases and J by 1 base, with 9 bases left in between. Germline CDR1 SGHRS, CDR2 YFSETQ. The CDR3 spells CASSPQGSYEQYF. In DNA, the CDR3 is TGCGCCAGCAGCCCCCAGGGGTCCTACGAGCAGTACTTC.

The V call is TRBV9, the J call TRBJ1-5; TRBD1 is a possible D gene (5 bases). V was shortened by 0 bases and J by 5 bases, with 12 bases between the two germline ends. From germline, CDR1 is SGDLS and CDR2 YYNGEE. CDR3 length equals 15 residues. CDR3 nucleotide sequence: TGTGCCAGCAGCGTAGAGGGGTCGGGTCATCAGCCCCAGCATTTT. This codes for CASSVEGSGHQPQHF.

V gene TRBV6-6 combines with J gene TRBJ2-1; possible D gene TRBD1, 6 bases. This CDR3 is built from 14 residues. Between the trimmed V and J ends, which lost 8 bases and 4 bases, there was a span of 15 bases. Germline-derived CDR1 and CDR2 are MNHNY and SVGAGI (reference sequence). As DNA, the CDR3 is TGTGCCAGCGGGGGCCAAGCGGAATACAATGAGCAGTTCTTC. Its translation is CASGGQAEYNEQFF.

CDR3 bases: TGTGCCAGCCGGGAGGCCCCGGAGAGGAACACTGAAGCTTTCTTT. Its protein product is CASREAPERNTEAFF. J is TRBJ1-1 and V is TRBV4-2; D not resolved. This CDR3 is 15 amino acids long. Germline V CDR1 and CDR2: LGHNA, YNFKEQ. V was shortened by 8 bases and J by 1 base, with 17 bases between the two germline ends.

The chain has TRBV10-3 and TRBJ1-1; weak D call: TRBD1 (6 bases). Germline V CDR1 and CDR2: ENHRY, SYGVKD. CDR3 size: 14 residues. V dropped 5 bases and J dropped 5 bases, with 15 bases sitting between them. The CDR3 protein is CAISTLKGGTEAFF. The DNA for the CDR3 is TGTGCCATCAGTACCTTAAAAGGGGGAACTGAAGCTTTCTTT.

The sample holds a few counts of this clone. The chain employs TRBV7-9 and TRBJ1-1; TRBD1 is a possible D gene (6 bases). The germline V gene has CDR1 SEHNR and CDR2 FQNEAQ (reference sequence). The CDR3 is made up of 15 amino acids. Trimming shortened V by 2 bases and J by 4 bases, and 14 bases separated the two germline ends. For the CDR3, the DNA is TGTGCCAGCAGCTTATTGGTGGGGGCGGGCACTGAAGCTTTCTTT. This encodes CASSLLVGAGTEAFF.

V is TRBV27 and J is TRBJ2-3, with D hard to call. In germline, CDR1 is MNHEY, CDR2 SMNVEV (reference sequence). The CDR3 is made up of 13 amino acids. V was shortened by 5 bases and J by 2 bases, with 8 bases between the two germline ends. The CDR3 reads CASSTTTTDTQYF. Written as DNA, the CDR3 is TGTGCCAGCAGTACTACCACCACAGATACGCAGTATTTT.

This sequence joins TRBV5-1 and TRBJ2-3; 8 positions match TRBD2. The CDR3 consists of 16 residues. J lost 0 bases, V lost 0 bases, and 3 bases had no gene match. The germline V gene encodes CDR1 SGHRS and CDR2 YFSETQ. CDR3 region: CASSLGPSGSTDTQYF. CDR3 nucleotides: TGCGCCAGCAGCTTGGGGCCTAGCGGGAGCACAGATACGCAGTATTTT.

The V call is TRBV7-2, the J call TRBJ2-5, with TRBD1 matching over 9 bases. Germline loops: CDR1 SGHTA, CDR2 FQGNSA. The CDR3 has 14 residues. Trimming took 6 bases from V and 5 from J; bases not matched to a gene: 7. In DNA, the CDR3 is TGTGCCAGCAGAGACACAGGGGGCCGGGAGACCCAGTACTTC. It translates to CASRDTGGRETQYF.

V usage is TRBV6-5 and J usage is TRBJ2-2; D remains unclear. CDR3 size: 12 residues. Germline V lookup: CDR1 MNHEY, CDR2 SVGAGI. The V and J ends lost 5 bases and 4 bases respectively, with 5 bases between them. The CDR3 DNA is TGTGCCAGCAGTCCCAGCACCGGGGAGCTGTTTTTT. It specifies CASSPSTGELFF.

The CDR3 nucleotides are TGTGCCAGCAGCGCCCGTTGGACTAGCGGGATTTACAATGAGCAGTTCTTC. As protein: CASSARWTSGIYNEQFF. V and J are TRBV7-2 and TRBJ2-1; 12 bases agree with TRBD2. Germline V gives CDR1 SGHTA, CDR2 FQGNSA. Unmatched junction bases numbered 9, after V lost 5 bases and J lost 4 bases. There are 17 residues in the CDR3.

The CDR3 here is CASSFGLAGGPLAKNIQYF. The CDR3, as DNA: TGTGCCAGCAGCTTCGGACTAGCGGGAGGGCCCCTAGCCAAAAACATTCAGTACTTC. The chain has TRBV7-9 and TRBJ2-4; 15 bases fit TRBD2. There are 19 residues in the CDR3. Germline CDR1 reads SEHNR; CDR2 reads FQNEAQ (reference sequence). The V segment lost 3 bases and the J segment 0 bases; nucleotides outside the gene matches: 6.

This chain connects TRBV2 to TRBJ2-7; D call uncertain. Trimming took off 4 bases at V and 7 bases at J, with 8 bases between the two ends. Germline V gene lookup returns CDR1 SNHLY and CDR2 FYNNEI. This CDR3 spans 11 amino acids. The CDR3 here is CASSASKEQYF. The CDR3 DNA is TGTGCCAGCAGTGCTTCTAAGGAGCAGTACTTC.

The V and J genes are TRBV7-9 and TRBJ2-1; tentative D call: TRBD2 (6 bases). V was shortened by 4 bases and J by 9 bases, with 19 bases between the two germline ends. The length of the CDR3 is 15 residues. Germline V gene sequence: CDR1 SEHNR, CDR2 FQNEAQ (reference sequence). This CDR3 is CASSSRLGRNTEQFF. CDR3 bases: TGTGCCAGCAGCTCGCGACTAGGACGGAACACTGAGCAGTTCTTC.

This sequence joins TRBV29-1 and TRBJ2-5, with 7 bases that match TRBD1. The germline gives CDR1 SQVTM, CDR2 ANQGSEA. The CDR3 runs 14 residues. The ends lost 3 bases at V and 0 bases at J; junction bases unmatched: 4. The CDR3 loop reads CSVDETGYQETQYF. CDR3 nucleotides: TGCAGCGTTGATGAGACAGGGTACCAAGAGACCCAGTACTTC.

This clone occurred a few times. V is TRBV5-6 and J is TRBJ2-5; D uncertain. CDR3 size: 17 residues. Germline values: CDR1 SGHDT, CDR2 YYEEEE. V was clipped by 4 bases and J by 5 bases, with 24 bases between them. The CDR3 bases are TGTGCCAGCAGCCCGCCTAGGCTTTCGGTGGCTGGGGAGACCCAGTACTTC. Protein product: CASSPPRLSVAGETQYF.

The rearrangement uses TRBV27 and TRBJ2-5; maybe TRBD2 (6 bases). Trimming pared 3 bases from V and 7 bases from J, leaving 6 bases between. Per the germline V gene, CDR1 is MNHEY and CDR2 is SMNVEV (reference sequence). This CDR3 has 11 residues. CDR3 in DNA: TGTGCCAGCAGTTTCGGGGGGACCCAGTACTTC. It translates to CASSFGGTQYF.

CDR3 in DNA: TGTGCCAGCAGCGTAGGGGAGCTGCTCACAGATACGCAGTATTTT. It encodes CASSVGELLTDTQYF. The chain carries TRBV9 and TRBJ2-3; tentatively, D is TRBD2 (5 bases). Germline-derived CDR1 and CDR2 are SGDLS and YYNGEE. The CDR3 length is 15 residues. Trimming took 0 bases from V and 2 from J, leaving 10 bases between them.

The CDR3 nucleotides are TGCGCCAGCAGCTTGGGGACTAGTTTTACCGGGGAGCTGTTTTTT. Protein product: CASSLGTSFTGELFF. V gene TRBV5-1 combines with J gene TRBJ2-2, with TRBD2 identical over 7 bases. The CDR3 contains 15 residues. Per the germline V gene, CDR1 is SGHRS and CDR2 is YFSETQ. Unmatched junction bases numbered 4, after V lost 0 bases and J lost 5 bases.